This paragraph reports one TCR beta chain. What it recognizes is unknown. 5' RACE that incorporated UMI labels was used to prepare the TRB cDNA libraries. TCRdb reprocessed the 5' RACE reads; each CDR3 protein has one entry and no DNA is given. Its clone listing holds 45,000 to 75,000 distinct CDR3 sequences. This sample was taken from a study of CXCR3-negative and CXCR3-positive naive CD8 T cells. Across the study: The TRB read total, roughly 150 million, broke down to about 1.5 +/- 0.3 million reads per library.

Identification of naive CD8+ T cells rested on CD45RO-CCR7+CD27+CD95- status. Study-wide findings and caveats: Naive cells that were CXCR3-positive had more hydrophobic TRB CDR3s (compared with CXCR3-negative naive cells).

Germline lookup yields CDR1 SEHNR and CDR2 FQNEAQ (reference sequence). The CDR3 covers 13 residues. The receptor was isolated from a human donor in good health. Some clones in this sample may be carry-over from other donors' samples. The sequenced sample consisted of naive CXCR3- CD8+ T cells from blood. Subset in this sample: CD45RO-CCR7+CD27+CD95- naive CD8+ T cells lacking CXCR3 (TNR3-). The chain has TRBV7-9 and TRBJ2-3; TCRdb returns TRBD1, unconfirmable since there is no DNA. The CDR3 is CASSPGLTDTQYF.